Presented here are 20 T cell receptor beta chains from one specimen sequenced in a study of T cell responses to AZD1222 COVID-19 vaccine. TCRdb's table, derived via immunoSEQ multiplex PCR, lists solely in-frame clones and lacks some. The sample has approximately 120,000 clones, around nine tenths seen once; the top ten hold around 10%. The starting material was peripheral blood, obtained on day 0 of MenACWY control vaccination. Source of these receptors: an adult in good health.

The chain combines TRBV3-1 (or the pseudogene TRBV3-2) with TRBJ2-2; TRBD1 aligns across 7 bases. The V segment lost 4 bases and the J segment 6 bases; nucleotides outside the gene matches: 11. The germline gives CDR1 LGHDT, CDR2 YNNKEL (reference sequence). The CDR3 contains 16 residues. This chain's CDR3 is CASSRTGAQTSGELFF. For the CDR3, the DNA is TGTGCCAGCAGCCGAACAGGGGCCCAAACTTCCGGGGAGCTGTTTTTT.

The rearrangement joins TRBV6-5 to TRBJ2-2; D assignment may be TRBD1 or TRBD2 (5 bases each). Trimming shortened V by 8 bases and J by 2 bases, and 15 bases separated the two germline ends. The CDR3 is 15 amino acids. Looked up from germline, CDR1 is MNHEY and CDR2 is SVGAGI. The CDR3, as DNA: TGTGCCAGCCGTATTAACCGGGACAACACCGGGGAGCTGTTTTTT. It codes for CASRINRDNTGELFF.

V is TRBV6-5 and J is TRBJ1-1; D is ambiguous. This CDR3 is built from 15 residues. The germline CDR1 and CDR2 sequences are MNHEY and SVGAGI. The V and J ends lost 7 bases and 0 bases respectively, with 15 bases between them. The CDR3 sequence: CASTSGGGVNTEAFF. CDR3 nucleotide sequence: TGTGCCAGCACTTCGGGTGGCGGGGTGAACACTGAAGCTTTCTTT.

This clone occurred once. This chain uses TRBV19 with TRBJ1-2; a weak D match, TRBD1 (5 bases). Trimming removed 3 bases at V and 4 bases at J, with 9 bases between. Germline V gene lookup returns CDR1 LNHDA and CDR2 SQIVND (reference sequence). The CDR3 is 13 residues long. The CDR3 DNA reads as TGTGCCAGTAGTATGGGGGTAGGCTATGGCTACACCTTC. Amino acids: CASSMGVGYGYTF.

The chain recombines TRBV18 with TRBJ1-1; no definite D call. V lost 3 bases and J lost 3, with 14 bases in between. This CDR3 contains 15 residues. Looked up from germline, CDR1 is KGHSH and CDR2 is LQKENI. The CDR3 nucleotides read TGTGCCAGCTCACCCGAGATAGGGCGGGACACTGAAGCTTTCTTT. Amino acid sequence: CASSPEIGRDTEAFF.

The CDR3 nucleotides read TGTGCCAGCAGGTTACCTCAGGGGTCTGGAAACACCATATATTTT. Protein product: CASRLPQGSGNTIYF. The rearrangement uses TRBV7-2 and TRBJ1-3, with D tentatively TRBD1 (6 bases). The CDR3 is made up of 15 amino acids. Germline CDR1 reads SGHTA; CDR2 reads FQGNSA. V gave up 6 bases and J gave up 1 base, with 13 bases separating them.

This sequence joins TRBV11-1 and TRBJ2-1; a weak D match, TRBD2 (6 bases). Deletions cut 5 bases from V and 0 bases from J, with 8 bases between. The CDR3 sequence is 14 residues long. Germline lookup yields CDR1 SGHAT and CDR2 FQDESV (reference sequence). The CDR3 nucleotides read TGTGCCAGCAGCCGGGGGAGCTCCTACAATGAGCAGTTCTTC. It is translated as CASSRGSSYNEQFF.

The chain joins TRBV18 to TRBJ2-7, with 8 bases aligning to TRBD2. CDR3 length: 14 residues. The J segment lost 5 bases and the V segment lost 4 bases, leaving 7 bases of the junction unmatched. The germline V gene encodes CDR1 KGHSH and CDR2 LQKENI. The chain's CDR3 is CASSLSGSGDEQYF. The DNA of the CDR3 is TGTGCCAGCTCACTAAGCGGGAGTGGCGACGAGCAGTACTTC.

A remark on this clone: Distinct nucleotide sequences in the sample also encode this CDR3. This chain links TRBV5-1 with TRBJ2-6; D ambiguous. V lost 0 bases and J 0 bases, leaving 4 bases between the germline ends. The CDR3 contains 15 residues. Germline CDR1 and CDR2: SGHRS and YFSETQ. The CDR3 reads CASSLAASGANVLTF. CDR3 nucleotide sequence: TGCGCCAGCAGCTTGGCGGCCTCTGGGGCCAACGTCCTGACTTTC.

The CDR3 coding sequence is TGTGCCAGCAGCGTCTCAGGGAATCAGCCCCAGCATTTT. Residues: CASSVSGNQPQHF. The chain uses TRBV12-3 or TRBV12-4 and TRBJ1-5; D perhaps matches TRBD1 (5 bases). The V gene lost 6 bases and the J gene lost 4 bases, with 10 bases spanning the gap. The CDR3 loop spans 13 amino acids.

This clone was seen only once. This chain uses TRBV7-2 with TRBJ2-5; 9 positions match TRBD2. The CDR3 extends over 16 amino acids. Germline lookup yields CDR1 SGHTA and CDR2 FQGNSA. V shed 7 bases and J 4 bases; nucleotides not matched to a gene: 13. The CDR3 is CASNLAGSSPPETQYF. In nucleotides, the CDR3 is TGTGCCAGCAACCTAGCGGGGAGCTCCCCGCCAGAGACCCAGTACTTC.

The CDR3 DNA sequence: TGTGCCAGTAGTTCTGGACAGAAGTACAATGAGCAGTTCTTC. Translating gives CASSSGQKYNEQFF. The chain is built from TRBV19 and TRBJ2-1; TRBD1 is a possible D gene (6 bases). Germline loops: CDR1 LNHDA, CDR2 SQIVND (reference sequence). Deletions cut 5 bases from V and 4 bases from J, with 12 bases between. This CDR3 has 14 amino acids.

The J gene is TRBJ2-7, the V gene TRBV19, with TRBD1 as a possible D gene (6 bases). Trimming pared 1 base from V and 4 bases from J, leaving 14 bases between. In germline, CDR1 is LNHDA, CDR2 SQIVND (reference sequence). There are 15 residues in the CDR3. The chain's CDR3 is CASSIGPGEVYEQYF. The CDR3 DNA sequence: TGTGCCAGTAGTATAGGCCCAGGGGAAGTGTACGAGCAGTACTTC.

This chain joins TRBV5-4 and TRBJ1-1; 11 bases align to TRBD1. Trimming cost V 4 bases and J 0 bases; bases outside gene matches: 5. Germline V gene sequence: CDR1 SGHNT, CDR2 YYREEE (reference sequence). The CDR3 consists of 16 residues. The CDR3 here is CASSRTGGRMNTEAFF. CDR3 DNA sequence: TGTGCCAGCAGCCGGACAGGGGGCCGGATGAACACTGAAGCTTTCTTT.

The rearrangement uses TRBV6-5 and TRBJ1-2; 8 nucleotides agree with TRBD1. The CDR3 has 12 amino acids. Trimming at V came to 6 bases and at J to 3 bases, leaving 0 bases not matched to a gene. Germline V gives CDR1 MNHEY, CDR2 SVGAGI. CDR3 DNA sequence: TGTGCCAGCAGACAGGGGGACTATGGCTACACCTTC. Translation: CASRQGDYGYTF.

The chain uses TRBV29-1 and TRBJ2-1, with 14 nucleotides matching TRBD2. This CDR3 region has 14 residues. The germline V gene has CDR1 SQVTM and CDR2 ANQGSEA. Losses at the gene ends were 5 bases for V and 11 bases for J; bases not matched to a gene: 8. The CDR3 spells CSVTGLAGAPQQFF. DNA of the CDR3: TGCAGCGTTACGGGACTAGCGGGAGCCCCTCAGCAGTTCTTC.

This clone was detected once. The chain couples TRBV6-5 to TRBJ1-1; maybe TRBD1 (6 bases). This CDR3 is built from 15 residues. The germline CDR1 and CDR2 sequences are MNHEY and SVGAGI. V was trimmed by 5 bases and J by 8 bases, leaving 21 bases between them. CDR3 region: CASSPPRGQGREAFF. CDR3 DNA sequence: TGTGCCAGCAGTCCCCCTCGGGGGCAGGGGAGGGAAGCTTTCTTT.

The chain recombines TRBV27 with TRBJ1-5; the D is unclear. Germline CDR1 is MNHEY and CDR2 is SMNVEV (reference sequence). CDR3 length: 15 amino acids. V lost 3 bases and J lost 4, with 13 bases in between. The CDR3 DNA reads TGTGCCAGCAGTTTGGGCAGGTTATCGAATCAGCCCCAGCATTTT. It yields the protein CASSLGRLSNQPQHF.

The chain uses TRBV29-1 and TRBJ1-1, with TRBD1 as a possible D gene (5 bases). This CDR3 is 12 amino acids long. Germline V CDR1 and CDR2: SQVTM, ANQGSEA. V was shortened by 6 bases and J by 1 base, with 9 bases between the two germline ends. CDR3 sequence reads: CSVGQRNTEAFF. The CDR3 DNA reads as TGCAGCGTCGGACAAAGGAACACTGAAGCTTTCTTT.

This CDR3 is CASSLESSGDTQYF. Written as DNA, the CDR3 is TGTGCCAGCAGCTTAGAATCTAGCGGAGATACGCAGTATTTT. J is TRBJ2-3 and V is TRBV11-3; TRBD2 matches 7 bases. The CDR3 spans 14 residues. V gave up 0 bases and J gave up 5 bases; unmatched junction bases: 2. Germline loops: CDR1 SGHNT, CDR2 YENEEA.